Below are 20 T cell receptor beta chains sequenced from a single sample in a study of tumor T cells in aggressive B-cell lymphoma. Here immunoSEQ multiplex PCR was the method, and the copy in TCRdb shows in-frame clones only, minus some. Among 400 to 600 clones listed, approximately 88% were seen once. The sample was tumor tissue. All receptors derive from an adult with diffuse large B cell lymphoma.

This clone is a singleton in its sample. The chain combines TRBV10-3 with TRBJ2-1; tentatively, D is TRBD2 (6 bases). Germline V CDR1 and CDR2: ENHRY, SYGVKD. There are 11 residues in the CDR3. Trimming removed 8 bases from V and 7 bases from J, with 9 bases in between. The CDR3 coding sequence is TGTGCCATCCTCCGGGGGAATGAGCAGTTCTTC. It encodes CAILRGNEQFF.

The V call is TRBV4-3, the J call TRBJ2-7; unclear D gene. CDR3 size: 13 residues. V shed 0 bases and J shed 3 bases, with 6 bases lying between them. Germline CDR1 reads LGHNA; CDR2 reads YSLEER. CDR3 loop: CASSQDRHYEQYF. CDR3 coding DNA: TGCGCCAGCAGCCAAGACAGACACTACGAGCAGTACTTC.

The chain is built from TRBV2 and TRBJ2-2, with 9 bases matching TRBD1. The trim removed 5 bases at V and 0 bases at J, leaving 1 base unmatched. This CDR3 has 15 amino acids. Germline CDR1 SNHLY, CDR2 FYNNEI. DNA of the CDR3: TGTGCCAGCAGTTGGGACAGGGCGAACACCGGGGAGCTGTTTTTT. It yields the protein CASSWDRANTGELFF.

This clone was picked up a small number of times. The chain combines TRBV5-1 with TRBJ1-2; no clear D. The V and J ends lost 4 bases and 3 bases respectively, with 10 bases between them. CDR3 length: 13 residues. Germline V CDR1 and CDR2: SGHRS, YFSETQ. The CDR3 sequence: CASSPSVDYGYTF. DNA of the CDR3: TGCGCCAGCAGCCCTTCAGTCGACTATGGCTACACCTTC.

With respect to this clone: This sample includes further DNA sequences coding for the same CDR3. The CDR3 here is CASSPRTGLGAVYEQYF. Written as DNA, the CDR3 is TGTGCCAGCAGCCCAAGGACAGGGTTGGGGGCCGTGTACGAGCAGTACTTC. This chain joins TRBV5-5 and TRBJ2-7; 8 bases line up with TRBD1. With V trimmed by 4 bases and J by 4 bases, 16 bases remained unmatched. The CDR3 is 17 residues long. Germline CDR1 reads SGHKS; CDR2 reads YYEKEE (reference sequence).

As to this clone: At one end the junction does not follow the germline gene, possibly because of a read error. CDR3 in DNA: TGCGCCAGCAGCTTGCGGGGGATCGTTGAGGGAGGCACTGAAGCTTTTTTT. Protein product: CASSLRGIVEGGTEAFF. The chain combines TRBV5-1 with TRBJ1-1; TRBD1 might be the D (5 bases). This CDR3 comprises 17 residues. Germline V lookup: CDR1 SGHRS, CDR2 YFSETQ.

The chain couples TRBV6-5 to TRBJ2-7; unclear D gene. The CDR3 totals 13 residues. Looked up from germline, CDR1 is MNHEY and CDR2 is SVGAGI. Trimming took off 6 bases at V and 6 bases at J, with 15 bases between the two ends. CDR3 in DNA: TGTGCCAGCAGCCCCCGAGTGATCGGCGAGCAGTACTTC. Residues: CASSPRVIGEQYF.

This CDR3 reads CASSPGQGTYNEQFF. The CDR3 DNA reads TGTGCCAGCAGCCCGGGACAGGGGACCTACAATGAGCAGTTCTTC. The V and J genes are TRBV7-3 and TRBJ2-1, with 10 nucleotides matching TRBD1. J was trimmed by 2 bases and V by 5 bases; bases with no gene match: 3. This CDR3 comprises 15 residues. From germline, CDR1 is SGHTA and CDR2 FQGTGA.

The V gene is TRBV9, the J gene TRBJ1-3; maybe TRBD1 (6 bases). CDR1 and CDR2 (germline): SGDLS, YYNGEE. CDR3 length equals 19 residues. With 0 bases removed from V and 1 base from J, the gap between germline ends came to 20 bases. DNA for the CDR3: TGTGCCAGCAGCGTAGGAGGAGGCCCGAGGGGGATTTCTGGAAACACCATATATTTT. Translating gives CASSVGGGPRGISGNTIYF.

This clone has only a few counts. Other DNA sequences in this sample translate to the same CDR3. The chain uses TRBV5-4 and TRBJ2-2; possibly TRBD2 for D (5 bases). CDR1 and CDR2 from the germline V gene are SGHNT and YYREEE (reference sequence). This CDR3 spans 14 amino acids. V lost 4 bases, J lost 1 base, and 8 bases lay in between. This chain's CDR3 is CASSLEGNTGELFF. CDR3 nucleotides: TGTGCCAGCAGCCTAGAGGGGAACACCGGGGAGCTGTTTTTT.

The V call is TRBV5-1, the J call TRBJ2-7, with 11 bases identical to TRBD2. V trimming: 4 bases; J trimming: 0 bases; junction bases outside the gene matches: 12. From germline, CDR1 is SGHRS and CDR2 YFSETQ. The CDR3 extends over 18 amino acids. As DNA, the CDR3 is TGCGCCAGCAGCCCCTCGGTAGCGGGAGGGCCGAGCTCCTACGAGCAGTACTTC. Its translation is CASSPSVAGGPSSYEQYF.

The J gene is TRBJ1-2, the V gene TRBV5-1; no definite D call. The CDR3 covers 15 residues. Germline assignment: CDR1 SGHRS and CDR2 YFSETQ. V was cut by 1 base and J by 3 bases, with 13 bases left in between. The CDR3 DNA is TGCGCCAGCAGCTTGTTTGTAGGCGGGGACTATGGCTACACCTTC. Its translation is CASSLFVGGDYGYTF.

CDR3 DNA sequence: TGTGCCAGCAGCTCGGGACTGGGAGATCGAGATACGCAGTATTTT. Protein: CASSSGLGDRDTQYF. The genes are TRBV7-6 and TRBJ2-3; possible D gene TRBD2, 6 bases. With 4 bases removed from V and 5 bases from J, the gap between germline ends came to 16 bases. CDR3 length: 15 amino acids. The germline CDR1 and CDR2 sequences are SGHVS and FNYEAQ.

The V and J genes are TRBV29-1 and TRBJ2-3; TRBD2 agrees at 11 bases. The ends lost 7 bases at V and 6 bases at J; junction bases unmatched: 3. Germline CDR1 reads SQVTM; CDR2 reads ANQGSEA. The CDR3 runs to 12 residues. The CDR3 DNA reads as TGCAGCGAGACTAGCGGGGACGATACGCAGTATTTT. It translates to CSETSGDDTQYF.

The rearrangement links TRBV14 to TRBJ2-2; tentative D call: TRBD2 (6 bases). Trimming stripped 2 bases from V and 4 bases from J, with 11 bases between. Germline CDR1 is SGHDN and CDR2 is FVKESK. This CDR3 has 15 residues. The CDR3 DNA reads TGTGCCAGCAGCCAACGGGACTTGCCCACCGGGGAGCTGTTTTTT. This sequence encodes CASSQRDLPTGELFF.

This clone appeared once. CDR3 loop: CASSITGGAIYEQYF. CDR3 DNA sequence: TGCGCCAGCAGCATAACAGGGGGCGCGATCTACGAGCAGTACTTC. The gene calls are TRBV5-1 and TRBJ2-7; 9 bases line up with TRBD1. CDR1 SGHRS and CDR2 YFSETQ come from the germline V gene. This CDR3 is built from 15 residues. Trimming at V came to 4 bases and at J to 3 bases, leaving 8 bases not matched to a gene.

The chain has TRBV12-1 and TRBJ1-5; no check of the table's D call, TRBD1, against the DNA was made. TRBV12-1 is labeled a pseudogene. The CDR3 runs 19 residues. The CDR3: CASSSPGTGSSLSNQPQHF. CDR3 sequence (DNA): TGTGCCAGCAGCTCCCCCGGGACAGGGTCTTCTTTAAGCAATCAGCCCCAGCATTTT.

The rearrangement uses TRBV4-3 and TRBJ1-1; D is ambiguous. CDR1 is LGHNA and CDR2 is YSLEER in the germline V gene. Trimming removed 5 bases from V and 3 bases from J, with 13 bases in between. The CDR3 has 14 residues. The CDR3 sequence is CASSTDSTHTEAFF. CDR3 coding DNA: TGCGCCAGCAGCACGGACTCAACCCACACTGAAGCTTTCTTT.

Details on this clone: The sample contains more than one DNA sequence encoding this CDR3. This chain's CDR3 is CASSPRTGLGAVYEQYF. The CDR3 coding sequence is TGTGCCAGCAGCCCGAGGACAGGGTTGGGGGCCGTGTACGAGCAGTACTTC. This chain links TRBV5-5 with TRBJ2-7; 8 nucleotides align to TRBD1. Germline V gene lookup returns CDR1 SGHKS and CDR2 YYEKEE (reference sequence). After removal of 4 bases from V and 4 bases from J, the junction contained 16 bases not matched to a gene. The CDR3 is 17 residues long. Together with reference TRBV5-5 and TRBJ2-7, the CDR3 gives the full variable domain: DAGVTQSPTHLIKTRGQQVTLRCSPISGHKSVSWYQQVLGQGPQFIFQYYEKEERGRGNFPDRFSARQFPNYSSELNVNALLLGDSALYLCASSPRTGLGAVYEQYFGPGTRLTVT.

The V and J genes are TRBV18 and TRBJ2-5, with D perhaps TRBD2 (6 bases). The CDR3 consists of 18 residues. Germline V gene lookup returns CDR1 KGHSH and CDR2 LQKENI. Trimming took 0 bases from V and 1 from J, leaving 18 bases between them. CDR3 loop: CASSPPLGFAGSQETQYF. In DNA form, the CDR3 reads TGTGCCAGCTCACCACCGCTGGGGTTTGCGGGAAGCCAAGAGACCCAGTACTTC.